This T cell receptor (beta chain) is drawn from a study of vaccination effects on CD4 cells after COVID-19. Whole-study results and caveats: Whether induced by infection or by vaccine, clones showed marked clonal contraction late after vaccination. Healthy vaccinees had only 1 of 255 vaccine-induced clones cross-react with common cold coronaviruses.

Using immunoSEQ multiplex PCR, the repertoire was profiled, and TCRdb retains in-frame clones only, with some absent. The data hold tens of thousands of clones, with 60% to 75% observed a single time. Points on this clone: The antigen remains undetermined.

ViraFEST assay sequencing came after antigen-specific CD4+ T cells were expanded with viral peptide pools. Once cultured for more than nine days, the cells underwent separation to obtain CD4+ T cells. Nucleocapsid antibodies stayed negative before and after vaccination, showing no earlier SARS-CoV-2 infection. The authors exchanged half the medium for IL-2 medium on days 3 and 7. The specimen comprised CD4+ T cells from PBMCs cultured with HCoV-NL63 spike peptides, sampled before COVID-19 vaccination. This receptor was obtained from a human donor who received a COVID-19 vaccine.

CDR3 amino acids: CASTHVGGGETQYF. DNA of the CDR3: TGTGCCAGTACCCACGTCGGAGGAGGAGAGACCCAGTACTTC. The chain employs TRBV19 and TRBJ2-5; D is possibly TRBD2 (5 bases). The CDR3 runs to 14 residues. Germline V lookup: CDR1 LNHDA, CDR2 SQIVND (reference sequence). V lost 7 bases, J lost 4 bases, and 16 bases lay in between.